These 21 T cell receptor beta chains were sequenced from one sample in a study of beta chain features in type 1 diabetes. The whole isolated RNA underwent reverse transcription, so sequencing captured expressed TCRB transcripts. The method was immunoSEQ multiplex PCR; TCRdb's version includes in-frame clones alone and lacks a portion of them. The repertoire holds some 900,000 clones, with under 20% as singletons. The specimen was naive CD4+ T cells from blood. The receptors originated from a woman between 18 and 29 years old in good health.

This chain links TRBV4-3 with TRBJ2-3; 7 bases match TRBD1. The CDR3 contains 13 residues. V shed 3 bases and J 4 bases; nucleotides not matched to a gene: 1. Germline V CDR1 and CDR2: LGHNA, YSLEER. This CDR3 reads CASSQQGADTQYF. The CDR3 nucleotides read TGCGCCAGCAGCCAGCAGGGGGCAGATACGCAGTATTTT.

The genes are TRBV7-8 and TRBJ2-1; maybe TRBD2 (6 bases). Germline assignment: CDR1 SGHVS and CDR2 FQNEAQ. Trimming stripped 4 bases from V and 7 bases from J, with 14 bases between. The CDR3 consists of 14 residues. The CDR3 bases are TGTGCCAGCAGCTCTTTTGGCGGGACGAATGAGCAGTTCTTC. Protein sequence: CASSSFGGTNEQFF.

This clone was seen only a few times. The chain is built from TRBV28 and TRBJ1-1; D gene uncertain. Germline CDR1 MDHEN, CDR2 SYDVKM. Trimming removed 6 bases from V and 4 bases from J, with 15 bases in between. The length of the CDR3 is 14 residues. CDR3 bases: TGTGCCAGCAGCTTTATGCTTCCCCGCACTGAAGCTTTCTTT. Translation gives CASSFMLPRTEAFF.

This clone was detected a few times. The same CDR3 can be traced to other DNA sequences in this sample. The chain is built from TRBV19 and TRBJ1-5; D is unresolved. Trimming pared 3 bases from V and 4 bases from J, leaving 10 bases between. This CDR3 is built from 14 residues. The germline CDR1 and CDR2 sequences are LNHDA and SQIVND (reference sequence). Here the CDR3 reads CASSITGGNQPQHF. In nucleotides, the CDR3 is TGTGCCAGTAGTATTACGGGAGGTAATCAGCCCCAGCATTTT.

There are a few counts of this clone. The rearrangement joins TRBV15 to TRBJ1-2; D is perhaps TRBD1 (5 bases). The CDR3 consists of 14 residues. CDR1 is LNHNV, CDR2 YYDKDF, per germline (reference sequence). Deletions cut 0 bases from V and 8 bases from J, with 13 bases between. CDR3 nucleotides: TGTGCCACCAGCAGAGAACAACGGGCAGGGGGCTACACCTTC. This codes for CATSREQRAGGYTF.

This chain joins TRBV10-3 and TRBJ1-1; D call uncertain. Trimming took off 8 bases at V and 3 bases at J, with 4 bases between the two ends. CDR1 ENHRY and CDR2 SYGVKD come from the germline V gene. The CDR3 runs 10 residues. The CDR3 nucleotides read TGTGCCATCGGGGACACTGAAGCTTTCTTT. It encodes CAIGDTEAFF.

The J gene is TRBJ2-7, the V gene TRBV7-9; no clear D gene. The V gene lost 4 bases and the J gene lost 5 bases, with 9 bases spanning the gap. The germline CDR1 and CDR2 sequences are SEHNR and FQNEAQ (reference sequence). The CDR3 has 12 residues. Here the CDR3 reads CASSSARDEQYF. The CDR3, as DNA: TGTGCCAGCAGCTCGGCTAGAGACGAGCAGTACTTC.

This clone was recorded a few times. The rearrangement joins TRBV5-4 to TRBJ2-5; D is unclear. V gave up 2 bases and J gave up 0 bases, with 8 bases separating them. This CDR3 has 14 residues. Germline CDR1 SGHNT, CDR2 YYREEE (reference sequence). The CDR3 loop is CASSLRADQETQYF. The CDR3 region has the DNA TGTGCCAGCAGCTTAAGGGCTGACCAAGAGACCCAGTACTTC.

The J gene is TRBJ2-7, the V gene TRBV29-1; D assignment may be TRBD1 or TRBD2 (6 bases each). Germline V CDR1 and CDR2: SQVTM, ANQGSEA. The length of the CDR3 is 12 residues. V lost 2 bases, J lost 6 bases, and 11 bases lay in between. The CDR3 region has the DNA TGCAGCGTTGAATCGGGGGCAGGCGAGCAGTACTTC. This codes for CSVESGAGEQYF.

This clone was recorded a few times. This rearrangement joins TRBV7-9 to TRBJ2-5, with D uncertain. The CDR3 spans 11 residues. Looked up from germline, CDR1 is SEHNR and CDR2 is FQNEAQ (reference sequence). The V end lost 6 bases, the J end lost 5 bases, and 7 bases lay between the germline ends. CDR3 amino acids: CASRGSETQYF. For the CDR3, the DNA is TGTGCCAGCAGGGGTAGCGAGACCCAGTACTTC.

The rearrangement joins TRBV25-1 to TRBJ2-7, with a possible D match to TRBD1 (6 bases). Trimming removed 6 bases from V and 5 bases from J, with 17 bases in between. This CDR3 spans 14 amino acids. CDR1 and CDR2 (germline): MGHDK, SYGVNS. The CDR3 sequence is CASSAQGSVHEQYF. CDR3 nucleotide sequence: TGTGCCAGCAGCGCACAGGGTTCTGTCCACGAGCAGTACTTC.

The chain recombines TRBV6-5 with TRBJ2-6; D is perhaps TRBD1 (5 bases). V lost 1 base to trimming and J lost 3 bases, with 10 bases between them. The CDR3 has 16 amino acids. Germline CDR1 reads MNHEY; CDR2 reads SVGAGI. The CDR3: CASSYFTRVGANVLTF. The CDR3 nucleotides are TGTGCCAGCAGTTACTTTACCAGGGTTGGGGCCAACGTCCTGACTTTC.

This clone came up a few times. The chain uses TRBV6-5 and TRBJ2-1; TRBD2 is a possible D gene (6 bases). Germline V gives CDR1 MNHEY, CDR2 SVGAGI. V gave up 10 bases and J gave up 2 bases, with 15 bases separating them. This CDR3 has 14 amino acids. CDR3 in amino acids: CATERRAPYNEQFF. The CDR3 nucleotides are TGTGCCACTGAGCGGAGGGCCCCCTACAATGAGCAGTTCTTC.

V and J are TRBV10-3 and TRBJ2-2; 10 bases line up with TRBD2. Looked up from germline, CDR1 is ENHRY and CDR2 is SYGVKD. The ends lost 10 bases at V and 4 bases at J; junction bases unmatched: 12. The CDR3 spans 16 residues. Here the CDR3 reads CATGHDLAGVTGELFF. The CDR3 nucleotides are TGTGCCACCGGCCACGATCTAGCGGGAGTCACCGGGGAGCTGTTTTTT.

This clone was counted between two and nine times. Other DNA sequences of this sample code for an identical CDR3. The chain is built from TRBV4-2 and TRBJ2-3, with no clear D. The ends were cut back, 0 bases at V and 0 bases at J, with 4 bases in the middle. The CDR3 totals 14 residues. Germline loops: CDR1 LGHNA, CDR2 YNFKEQ. The CDR3 reads CASSQDGSTDTQYF. CDR3 DNA sequence: TGTGCCAGCAGCCAAGATGGCAGCACAGATACGCAGTATTTT.

Of note for this clone: This specimen includes other DNA sequences encoding the same CDR3. The J gene is TRBJ2-7, the V gene TRBV6-5; TRBD2 matches 10 bases. Germline CDR1 and CDR2: MNHEY and SVGAGI. The CDR3 loop spans 15 amino acids. V trimming: 3 bases; J trimming: 5 bases; junction bases outside the gene matches: 7. This chain's CDR3 is CASSYSSGSLDEQYF. The CDR3, as DNA: TGTGCCAGCAGTTATTCTAGCGGGAGCTTGGACGAGCAGTACTTC.

In its sample, this clone was seen a few times. This chain uses TRBV5-1 with TRBJ2-1, with 7 positions matching TRBD1. CDR3 size: 14 residues. The J segment lost 8 bases and the V segment lost 4 bases, leaving 9 bases of the junction unmatched. Germline loops: CDR1 SGHRS, CDR2 YFSETQ. The CDR3 region is CASSPGQVGDEQFF. The CDR3 nucleotides are TGCGCCAGCAGCCCAGGACAGGTCGGCGATGAGCAGTTCTTC.

This chain links TRBV15 with TRBJ1-1; D gene ambiguous. There are 13 residues in the CDR3. CDR1 is LNHNV, CDR2 YYDKDF, per germline (reference sequence). V was shortened by 0 bases and J by 11 bases, with 13 bases between the two germline ends. CDR3 loop: CATSRDPRETAFF. The CDR3 coding sequence is TGTGCCACCAGCAGAGATCCGAGGGAGACGGCTTTCTTT.

The chain employs TRBV7-2 and TRBJ2-7, with 10 bases matching TRBD1. Trimming removed 1 base from V and 1 base from J; junction bases left unmatched: 7. The germline CDR1 and CDR2 sequences are SGHTA and FQGNSA. The CDR3 has 17 amino acids. CDR3 nucleotides: TGTGCCAGCAGCTTAGTTGGGGGGACAGGGGTGTCCTACGAGCAGTACTTC. Protein sequence: CASSLVGGTGVSYEQYF.

V usage is TRBV19 and J usage is TRBJ2-3, with 9 bases lining up with TRBD2. V dropped 5 bases and J dropped 5; count of bases not matched to a gene: 8. Per germline, CDR1 LNHDA and CDR2 SQIVND (reference sequence). This CDR3 is built from 15 residues. CDR3 coding DNA: TGTGCCAGTAGTGCCTTAGCGGGAGTGCAAGATACGCAGTATTTT. Translation gives CASSALAGVQDTQYF.

This clone was picked up a small number of times. The chain recombines TRBV19 with TRBJ2-5; possible D gene TRBD1, 5 bases. V lost 4 bases and J lost 13, with 13 bases in between. CDR1 is LNHDA, CDR2 SQIVND, per germline (reference sequence). CDR3 length equals 11 residues. CDR3 DNA sequence: TGTGCCAGTAGTACCCGACAGCAGGCGTACTTC. It specifies CASSTRQQAYF.